The source of this T cell receptor (beta chain) is a study of blood T cell repertoires in COVID-19. Looking at the study overall: The analysed material was cDNA or gDNA that came from T cells, B-cell-depleted T cells, or PBMCs.

As originally analysed: Amplifying reference gene primers gave estimates of nucleated cell counts. Clones were read by immunoSEQ multiplex PCR, and TCRdb kept only the in-frame ones, dropping some. That table furnishes V, J and clone size, whereas the DNA furnished D and trimming. Counted here are around 15,000 clones, about 80% occurring once; the ten biggest clones make up roughly 9.1%. The CDR3 length is 15 residues. Per germline, CDR1 LGHNA and CDR2 YNFKEQ. V lost 3 bases, J lost 3 bases, and 7 bases stayed unmatched. The V gene is TRBV4-2, the J gene TRBJ2-7; TRBD1 aligns across 8 bases. The specimen was peripheral blood. This clonotype originated in a human donor in a cohort sampled during active COVID-19. The CDR3 sequence: CASSHPGTGGYEQYF. CDR3 in DNA: TGTGCCAGCAGCCATCCCGGGACAGGCGGCTACGAGCAGTACTTC.